A selection of T cell receptor beta chains follows, all from one sample in a study of blood T cell repertoires in COVID-19. The protocol was immunoSEQ multiplex PCR, while the TCRdb copy is restricted to in-frame clones and leaves out a portion. Of around 250,000 clones listed, roughly 86% are singletons. Sequencing was done on a sample of PBMCs or T cells enriched from blood (not recorded which). Receptor source: a woman aged 50 to 65 who had recovered from COVID-19. Both conserved end residues are part of each CDR3. Fields, in order: CDR3 length, V gene, clone size, D gene, J gene, CDR3 protein, CDR3 DNA. D genes are given only for firm matches. Rows give clone size only sometimes, using once, few, many, or a class for an expanded clone.

cdr3_length: 17
v_call: TRBV23-1
clone_size: .
d_call: .
j_call: TRBJ2-1
cdr3_aa: CASSRGSKQGGGNEQFF
cdr3_nt: TGCGCCAGCAGTCGCGGGAGTAAACAGGGGGGTGGCAATGAGCAGTTCTTC

cdr3_length: 14
v_call: TRBV5-5
clone_size: .
d_call: .
j_call: TRBJ2-7
cdr3_aa: CASSLDVVMYEQYF
cdr3_nt: TGTGCCAGCAGCTTGGATGTTGTTATGTACGAGCAGTACTTC

cdr3_length: 17
v_call: TRBV28
clone_size: .
d_call: TRBD2
j_call: TRBJ2-7
cdr3_aa: CASSLEALGAGVNEQYF
cdr3_nt: TGTGCCAGCAGTTTAGAAGCCCTGGGCGCGGGAGTAAACGAGCAGTACTTC

cdr3_length: 15
v_call: TRBV4-1
clone_size: .
d_call: TRBD1
j_call: TRBJ2-7
cdr3_aa: CASSRVGQGAGEQYF
cdr3_nt: TGCGCCAGCAGCCGTGTGGGGCAGGGGGCGGGGGAGCAGTACTTC

cdr3_length: 14
v_call: TRBV9
clone_size: .
d_call: TRBD2
j_call: TRBJ2-7
cdr3_aa: CASSVGLASYEQYF
cdr3_nt: TGTGCCAGCAGCGTCGGACTAGCATCCTACGAGCAGTACTTC

cdr3_length: 16
v_call: TRBV27
clone_size: .
d_call: TRBD2
j_call: TRBJ2-1
cdr3_aa: CASSSFTLAGVNEQFF
cdr3_nt: TGTGCCAGCAGTTCCTTTACACTAGCGGGAGTTAATGAGCAGTTCTTC

cdr3_length: 13
v_call: TRBV18
clone_size: .
d_call: .
j_call: TRBJ1-1
cdr3_aa: CASSPPQATEAFF
cdr3_nt: TGTGCCAGCTCACCCCCCCAAGCCACTGAAGCTTTCTTT

cdr3_length: 16
v_call: TRBV27
clone_size: .
d_call: TRBD1
j_call: TRBJ2-3
cdr3_aa: CASSSRTGTSTDTQYF
cdr3_nt: TGTGCCAGCAGTTCTAGGACAGGGACTAGCACAGATACGCAGTATTTT

cdr3_length: 11
v_call: TRBV29-1
clone_size: .
d_call: .
j_call: TRBJ1-1
cdr3_aa: CSVGNDNEAFF
cdr3_nt: TGCAGCGTTGGTAACGACAATGAAGCTTTCTTT

cdr3_length: 16
v_call: TRBV4-1
clone_size: .
d_call: .
j_call: TRBJ1-1
cdr3_aa: CASSQTIGGLDTEAFF
cdr3_nt: TGCGCCAGCAGCCAAACCATCGGGGGGCTGGACACTGAAGCTTTCTTT

cdr3_length: 16
v_call: TRBV19
clone_size: .
d_call: TRBD1
j_call: TRBJ2-3
cdr3_aa: CASSRVGQTSTDTQYF
cdr3_nt: TGTGCCAGTAGTAGAGTGGGACAGACTAGCACAGATACGCAGTATTTT

cdr3_length: 19
v_call: TRBV11-2
clone_size: once
d_call: TRBD1
j_call: TRBJ2-2
cdr3_aa: CASSRKLIQGTANTGELFF
cdr3_nt: TGTGCCAGCAGCCGCAAACTAATACAGGGGACCGCGAACACCGGGGAGCTGTTTTTT

cdr3_length: 14
v_call: TRBV11-2
clone_size: .
d_call: TRBD2
j_call: TRBJ2-3
cdr3_aa: CASSPTSGTDTQYF
cdr3_nt: TGTGCCAGCAGCCCGACTAGCGGCACAGATACGCAGTATTTT

cdr3_length: 16
v_call: TRBV27
clone_size: .
d_call: .
j_call: TRBJ2-5
cdr3_aa: CASSFFPVTAQETQYF
cdr3_nt: TGTGCCAGCAGTTTTTTTCCCGTTACAGCCCAAGAGACCCAGTACTTC

cdr3_length: 15
v_call: TRBV9
clone_size: .
d_call: TRBD1
j_call: TRBJ1-4
cdr3_aa: CASSPRDRVGEKLFF
cdr3_nt: TGTGCCAGCAGCCCACGAGACAGGGTCGGTGAAAAACTGTTTTTT

cdr3_length: 15
v_call: TRBV18
clone_size: .
d_call: .
j_call: TRBJ1-6
cdr3_aa: CASSPESGNNSPLHF
cdr3_nt: TGTGCCAGCTCACCAGAATCCGGGAATAATTCACCCCTCCACTTT

cdr3_length: 14
v_call: TRBV18
clone_size: few
d_call: TRBD1
j_call: TRBJ1-6
cdr3_aa: CASSLGQEGSPLHF
cdr3_nt: TGTGCCAGCTCACTTGGACAGGAAGGTTCACCCCTCCACTTT

cdr3_length: 16
v_call: TRBV5-6
clone_size: .
d_call: TRBD1
j_call: TRBJ1-1
cdr3_aa: CASSLRQGGRNTEAFF
cdr3_nt: TGTGCCAGCAGCCTACGACAGGGTGGGCGGAACACTGAAGCTTTCTTT

cdr3_length: 15
v_call: TRBV5-5
clone_size: .
d_call: TRBD1
j_call: TRBJ2-7
cdr3_aa: CASSLSRTGTHEQYF
cdr3_nt: TGTGCCAGCAGCTTGAGTAGGACAGGTACCCACGAGCAGTACTTC

cdr3_length: 14
v_call: TRBV3-1/TRBV3-2
clone_size: .
d_call: .
j_call: TRBJ2-7
cdr3_aa: CASSPGRGNYEQYF
cdr3_nt: TGTGCCAGCAGCCCCGGAAGGGGCAACTACGAGCAGTACTTC

cdr3_length: 14
v_call: TRBV27
clone_size: .
d_call: TRBD1
j_call: TRBJ1-4
cdr3_aa: CASSPGQGTEKLFF
cdr3_nt: TGTGCCAGCAGCCCGGGACAGGGGACTGAAAAACTGTTTTTT

cdr3_length: 16
v_call: TRBV6-2/TRBV6-3
clone_size: .
d_call: TRBD2
j_call: TRBJ2-7
cdr3_aa: CASSTGTTVSLAEQYF
cdr3_nt: TGTGCCAGCAGCACCGGGACTACAGTTTCCCTGGCCGAGCAGTACTTC

cdr3_length: 13
v_call: TRBV21-1
clone_size: .
d_call: .
j_call: TRBJ1-2
cdr3_aa: CASAGQGTYGYTF
cdr3_nt: TGTGCCAGCGCCGGGCAGGGAACCTATGGCTACACCTTC

cdr3_length: 13
v_call: TRBV6-5
clone_size: .
d_call: .
j_call: TRBJ2-7
cdr3_aa: CASSPGHRYEQYF
cdr3_nt: TGTGCCAGCAGCCCGGGACACCGCTACGAGCAGTACTTC

cdr3_length: 15
v_call: TRBV11-1
clone_size: once
d_call: .
j_call: TRBJ1-3
cdr3_aa: CASSSPTVSGNTIYF
cdr3_nt: TGTGCCAGCAGCTCGCCGACAGTCTCTGGAAACACCATATATTTT

cdr3_length: 13
v_call: TRBV27
clone_size: .
d_call: .
j_call: TRBJ1-1
cdr3_aa: CASSLEGNTEAFF
cdr3_nt: TGTGCCAGCAGTTTAGAGGGGAACACTGAAGCTTTCTTT

cdr3_length: 14
v_call: TRBV10-3
clone_size: .
d_call: TRBD1
j_call: TRBJ1-4
cdr3_aa: CAIRPGTGNEKLFF
cdr3_nt: TGTGCCATCAGACCCGGGACAGGGAATGAAAAACTGTTTTTT

cdr3_length: 15
v_call: TRBV28
clone_size: .
d_call: TRBD1
j_call: TRBJ1-1
cdr3_aa: CASSLWDRGSTEAFF
cdr3_nt: TGTGCCAGCAGTTTATGGGACAGGGGTTCCACTGAAGCTTTCTTT

cdr3_length: 14
v_call: TRBV6-5
clone_size: .
d_call: .
j_call: TRBJ1-2
cdr3_aa: CASSRQDANYGYTF
cdr3_nt: TGTGCCAGCAGTAGACAGGACGCTAACTATGGCTACACCTTC

cdr3_length: 14
v_call: TRBV19
clone_size: few
d_call: .
j_call: TRBJ1-2
cdr3_aa: CASSDSTESSGYTF
cdr3_nt: TGTGCCAGTAGTGATTCAACAGAATCTTCTGGCTACACCTTC

cdr3_length: 17
v_call: TRBV6-1
clone_size: .
d_call: TRBD2
j_call: TRBJ2-5
cdr3_aa: CASTEALVAGGGETQYF
cdr3_nt: TGTGCCAGCACCGAAGCCCTTGTAGCGGGAGGGGGGGAGACCCAGTACTTC

cdr3_length: 14
v_call: TRBV28
clone_size: once
d_call: TRBD2
j_call: TRBJ2-2
cdr3_aa: CASSLAGVAGELFF
cdr3_nt: TGTGCCAGCAGCCTAGCGGGAGTGGCCGGGGAGCTGTTTTTT

cdr3_length: 16
v_call: TRBV4-1
clone_size: .
d_call: .
j_call: TRBJ1-5
cdr3_aa: CASSQGAGGANQPQHF
cdr3_nt: TGCGCCAGCAGCCAAGGGGCTGGGGGGGCGAATCAGCCCCAGCATTTT

cdr3_length: 11
v_call: TRBV30
clone_size: .
d_call: .
j_call: TRBJ2-3
cdr3_aa: CAWSGRDTQYF
cdr3_nt: TGTGCCTGGAGTGGCCGGGATACGCAGTATTTT

cdr3_length: 12
v_call: TRBV12-3/TRBV12-4
clone_size: .
d_call: .
j_call: TRBJ2-3
cdr3_aa: CASSPQGDTQYF
cdr3_nt: TGTGCCAGCAGCCCCCAGGGGGATACGCAGTATTTT

cdr3_length: 18
v_call: TRBV18
clone_size: .
d_call: TRBD2
j_call: TRBJ2-1
cdr3_aa: CASSPTIGTSGRENEQFF
cdr3_nt: TGTGCCAGCTCACCAACGATCGGGACTAGCGGGAGGGAGAATGAGCAGTTCTTC

cdr3_length: 14
v_call: TRBV28
clone_size: once
d_call: .
j_call: TRBJ2-3
cdr3_aa: CASSLFSFQDTQYF
cdr3_nt: TGTGCCAGCAGTTTATTCTCCTTTCAGGATACGCAGTATTTT

cdr3_length: 12
v_call: TRBV28
clone_size: .
d_call: .
j_call: TRBJ1-6
cdr3_aa: CASTQDRIALHF
cdr3_nt: TGTGCCAGCACCCAGGATCGGATTGCCCTCCACTTT

cdr3_length: 15
v_call: TRBV9
clone_size: .
d_call: .
j_call: TRBJ1-3
cdr3_aa: CASSSGHRSGNTIYF
cdr3_nt: TGTGCCAGCAGCTCGGGACATCGGTCTGGAAACACCATATATTTT

cdr3_length: 15
v_call: TRBV14
clone_size: once
d_call: .
j_call: TRBJ1-2
cdr3_aa: CASSQGQLQLYGYTF
cdr3_nt: TGTGCCAGCAGCCAAGGACAGCTCCAACTCTATGGCTACACCTTC

cdr3_length: 17
v_call: TRBV28
clone_size: .
d_call: .
j_call: TRBJ1-5
cdr3_aa: CASTGSAASLGNQPQHF
cdr3_nt: TGTGCCAGCACAGGATCCGCCGCCTCTTTGGGCAATCAGCCCCAGCATTTT

cdr3_length: 11
v_call: TRBV2
clone_size: .
d_call: .
j_call: TRBJ1-2
cdr3_aa: CASRIPRGYTF
cdr3_nt: TGTGCCAGCAGGATTCCTAGAGGCTACACCTTC

cdr3_length: 14
v_call: TRBV18
clone_size: .
d_call: .
j_call: TRBJ2-5
cdr3_aa: CASSPTPDQETQYF
cdr3_nt: TGTGCCAGCTCACCAACACCCGACCAAGAGACCCAGTACTTC

cdr3_length: 19
v_call: TRBV5-1
clone_size: .
d_call: TRBD1
j_call: TRBJ1-1
cdr3_aa: CASSFTPPTWTGGRTEAFF
cdr3_nt: TGCGCCAGCAGCTTTACCCCACCTACCTGGACAGGGGGAAGAACTGAAGCTTTCTTT

cdr3_length: 13
v_call: TRBV7-9
clone_size: .
d_call: .
j_call: TRBJ1-1
cdr3_aa: CASRGGENTEAFF
cdr3_nt: TGTGCCAGCAGGGGAGGGGAGAACACTGAAGCTTTCTTT

cdr3_length: 15
v_call: TRBV4-1
clone_size: .
d_call: .
j_call: TRBJ2-1
cdr3_aa: CASSHSGASINEQFF
cdr3_nt: TGCGCCAGCAGCCACTCGGGAGCTTCGATAAATGAGCAGTTCTTC

cdr3_length: 24
v_call: TRBV3-1/TRBV3-2
clone_size: .
d_call: TRBD1
j_call: TRBJ1-3
cdr3_aa: CASSQPSMDRGPPDGSSSGNTIYF
cdr3_nt: TGTGCCAGCAGCCAACCTTCCATGGACAGGGGCCCTCCGGACGGATCATCCTCTGGAAACACCATATATTTT

cdr3_length: 16
v_call: TRBV11-2
clone_size: once
d_call: TRBD2
j_call: TRBJ2-5
cdr3_aa: CASSLWLREGGETQYF
cdr3_nt: TGTGCCAGCAGCTTATGGCTGCGGGAGGGCGGAGAGACCCAGTACTTC

cdr3_length: 15
v_call: TRBV7-9
clone_size: .
d_call: TRBD1
j_call: TRBJ1-1
cdr3_aa: CASSYNDRGRSEAFF
cdr3_nt: TGTGCCAGCAGCTATAACGACAGGGGGCGAAGTGAAGCTTTCTTT

cdr3_length: 14
v_call: TRBV7-9
clone_size: .
d_call: .
j_call: TRBJ1-2
cdr3_aa: CASKHDVSGAGYTF
cdr3_nt: TGTGCCAGCAAGCACGACGTTTCAGGGGCAGGCTACACCTTC

cdr3_length: 16
v_call: TRBV4-1
clone_size: .
d_call: .
j_call: TRBJ1-2
cdr3_aa: CASSQASIDRIYGYTF
cdr3_nt: TGCGCCAGCAGCCAAGCCTCCATCGACAGAATCTATGGCTACACCTTC

cdr3_length: 15
v_call: TRBV5-3
clone_size: .
d_call: .
j_call: TRBJ2-3
cdr3_aa: CARIRETNGTDTQYF
cdr3_nt: TGTGCCAGAATCCGGGAAACAAACGGCACAGATACGCAGTATTTT

cdr3_length: 16
v_call: TRBV18
clone_size: .
d_call: TRBD1
j_call: TRBJ1-3
cdr3_aa: CASSPSDRGSGNTIYF
cdr3_nt: TGTGCCAGCTCACCAAGTGACAGGGGAAGTGGAAACACCATATATTTT

cdr3_length: 15
v_call: TRBV7-8
clone_size: .
d_call: .
j_call: TRBJ1-6
cdr3_aa: CASTLAGAHNSPLHF
cdr3_nt: TGTGCCAGCACCCTAGCGGGGGCGCATAATTCACCCCTCCACTTT